The clone carrying this TCR beta chain came up a few times. No antigen is known for it. The record originates from a study of cytomegalovirus exposure and HLA in healthy donors. General study results and limits: Using a false discovery rate of 0.05, a later analysis showed that 16,951 TCR beta sequences were associated with HLA alleles. When a later analysis compared HLA-associated TCR beta chains with equally common others, the HLA-associated chains turned out to be more clonally expanded and to have lower generation probabilities.

PCR was performed using 60 Vbeta and 13 Jbeta primers. Assay: immunoSEQ multiplex PCR; the TCRdb copy retains only in-frame clones and omits some. Of about 100,000 clones listed, roughly 79% were seen once; the top ten hold about 1.9%. Nominally healthy donors provided the samples, though records likely missed some immune exposures. There are 19 residues in the CDR3. J lost 2 bases, V lost 0 bases, and 10 bases had no gene match. The germline V gene has CDR1 MGHRA and CDR2 YSYEKL. The V call is TRBV4-1, the J call TRBJ2-5; the match to TRBD2 covers 12 bases. What was sequenced was PBMCs. This receptor was identified in a woman aged 35 to 49 in good health and CMV-seronegative. CDR3 nucleotide sequence: TGCGCCAGCAGCCAAGAAGCGACCACTAGCGGGGGGTGGCAAGAGACCCAGTACTTC. Translated, it gives CASSQEATTSGGWQETQYF.